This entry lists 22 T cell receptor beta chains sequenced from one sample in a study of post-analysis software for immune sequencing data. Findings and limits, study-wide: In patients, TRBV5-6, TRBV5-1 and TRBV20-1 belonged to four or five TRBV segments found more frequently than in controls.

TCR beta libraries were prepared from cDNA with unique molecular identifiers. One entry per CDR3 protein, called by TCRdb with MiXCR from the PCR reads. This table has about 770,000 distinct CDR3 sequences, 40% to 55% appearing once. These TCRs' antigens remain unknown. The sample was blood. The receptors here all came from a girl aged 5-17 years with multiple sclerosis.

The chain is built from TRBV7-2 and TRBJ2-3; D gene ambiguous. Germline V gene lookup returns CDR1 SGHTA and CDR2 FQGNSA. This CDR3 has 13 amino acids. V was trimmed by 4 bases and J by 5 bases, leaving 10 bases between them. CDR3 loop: CASSSRLRDTQYF. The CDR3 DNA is TGTGCCAGCAGCTCAAGGCTTCGAGATACGCAGTATTTT.

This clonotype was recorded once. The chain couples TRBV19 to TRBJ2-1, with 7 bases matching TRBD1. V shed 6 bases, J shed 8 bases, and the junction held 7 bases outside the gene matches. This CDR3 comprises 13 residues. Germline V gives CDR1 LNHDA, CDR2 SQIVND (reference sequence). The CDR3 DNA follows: TGTGCCAGTAGCCCGACAGGGTTCCATGAGCAGTTCTTC. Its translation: CASSPTGFHEQFF.

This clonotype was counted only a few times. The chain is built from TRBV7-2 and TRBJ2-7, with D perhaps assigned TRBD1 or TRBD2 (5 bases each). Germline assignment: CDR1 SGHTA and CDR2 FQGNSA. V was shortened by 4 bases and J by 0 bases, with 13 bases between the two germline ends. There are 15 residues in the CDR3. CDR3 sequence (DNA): TGTGCCAGCAGCTCCGGGGCGGCCACCTCCTACGAGCAGTACTTC. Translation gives CASSSGAATSYEQYF.

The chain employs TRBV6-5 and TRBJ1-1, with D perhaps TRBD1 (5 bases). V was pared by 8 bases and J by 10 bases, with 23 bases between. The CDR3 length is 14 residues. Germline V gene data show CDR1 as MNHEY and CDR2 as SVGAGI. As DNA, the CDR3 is TGTGCCAGCTTGACCCTCGGCCAGCCCCAGGGAGCTTTCTTT. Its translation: CASLTLGQPQGAFF.

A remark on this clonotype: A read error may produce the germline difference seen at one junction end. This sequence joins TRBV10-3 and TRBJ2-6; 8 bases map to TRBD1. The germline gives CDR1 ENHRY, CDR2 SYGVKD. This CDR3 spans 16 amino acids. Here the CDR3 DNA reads TGTGCCATCAGTGAATCCAGGGGGCGCGGGGCCAACGTCCGGACTTTC. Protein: CAISESRGRGANVRTF.

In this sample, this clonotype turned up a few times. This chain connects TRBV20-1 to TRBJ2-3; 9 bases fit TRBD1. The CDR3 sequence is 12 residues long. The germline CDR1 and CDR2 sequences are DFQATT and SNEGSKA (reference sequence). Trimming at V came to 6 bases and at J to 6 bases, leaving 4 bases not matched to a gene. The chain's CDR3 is CSARTGVDTQYF. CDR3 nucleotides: TGCAGTGCCAGGACAGGGGTGGATACGCAGTATTTT.

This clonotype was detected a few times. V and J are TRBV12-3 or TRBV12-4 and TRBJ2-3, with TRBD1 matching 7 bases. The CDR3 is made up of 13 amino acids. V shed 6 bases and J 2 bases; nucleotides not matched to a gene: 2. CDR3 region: CASRQGSTDTQYF. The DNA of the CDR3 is TGTGCCAGCAGACAGGGGTCCACAGATACGCAGTATTTT.

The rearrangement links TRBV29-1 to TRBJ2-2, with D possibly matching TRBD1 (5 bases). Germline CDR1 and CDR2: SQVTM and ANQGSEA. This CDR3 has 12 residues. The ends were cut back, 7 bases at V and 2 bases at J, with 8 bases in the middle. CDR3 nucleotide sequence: TGCAGCGAAGGGGCTAACACCGGGGAGCTGTTTTTT. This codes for CSEGANTGELFF.

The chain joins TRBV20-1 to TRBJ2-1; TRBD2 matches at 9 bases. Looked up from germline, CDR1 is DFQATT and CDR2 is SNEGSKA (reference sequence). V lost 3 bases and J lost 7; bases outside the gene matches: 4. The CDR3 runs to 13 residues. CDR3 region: CSARGTSTNEQFF. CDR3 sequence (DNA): TGCAGTGCTAGGGGGACTAGCACAAATGAGCAGTTCTTC.

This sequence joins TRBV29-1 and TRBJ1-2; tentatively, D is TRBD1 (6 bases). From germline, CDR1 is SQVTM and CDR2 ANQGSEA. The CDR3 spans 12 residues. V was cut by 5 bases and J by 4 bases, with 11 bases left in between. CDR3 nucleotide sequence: TGCAGCGTTACCGGGACATCCTATGGCTACACCTTC. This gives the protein CSVTGTSYGYTF.

In DNA form, the CDR3 reads TGTGCCAGCAGCTTATCTGTACTAGCGGGAAACACAGATACGCAGTATTTT. Translated, it gives CASSLSVLAGNTDTQYF. The chain couples TRBV7-2 to TRBJ2-3, with 10 nucleotides matching TRBD2. Germline loops: CDR1 SGHTA, CDR2 FQGNSA. CDR3 length: 17 residues. Trimming at V came to 2 bases and at J to 2 bases, leaving 7 bases not matched to a gene.

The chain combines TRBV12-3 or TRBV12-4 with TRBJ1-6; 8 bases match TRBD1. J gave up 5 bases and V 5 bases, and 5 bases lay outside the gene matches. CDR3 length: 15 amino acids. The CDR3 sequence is CASSTRTGHNSPLHF. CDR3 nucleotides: TGTGCCAGCAGTACACGGACAGGGCATAATTCACCCCTCCACTTT.

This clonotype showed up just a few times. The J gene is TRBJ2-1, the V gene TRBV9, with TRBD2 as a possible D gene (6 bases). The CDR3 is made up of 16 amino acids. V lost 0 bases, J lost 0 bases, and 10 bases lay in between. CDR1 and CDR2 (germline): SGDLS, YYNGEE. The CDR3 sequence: CASSVAGTLSYNEQFF. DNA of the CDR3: TGTGCCAGCAGCGTAGCTGGGACTCTCTCCTACAATGAGCAGTTCTTC.

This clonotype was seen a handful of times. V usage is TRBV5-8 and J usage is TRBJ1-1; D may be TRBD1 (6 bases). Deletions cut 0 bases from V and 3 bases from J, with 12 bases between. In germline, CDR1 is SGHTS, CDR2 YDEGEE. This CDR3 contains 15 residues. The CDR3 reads CASSLVGGGYTEAFF. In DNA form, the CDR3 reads TGTGCCAGCAGCTTGGTAGGAGGGGGATACACTGAAGCTTTCTTT.

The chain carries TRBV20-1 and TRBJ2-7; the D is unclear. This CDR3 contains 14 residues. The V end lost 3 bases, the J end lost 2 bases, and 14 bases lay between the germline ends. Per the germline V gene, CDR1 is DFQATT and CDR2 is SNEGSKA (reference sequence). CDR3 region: CSASRGIGPYEQYF. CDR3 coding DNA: TGCAGTGCTAGCCGTGGGATTGGTCCCTACGAGCAGTACTTC.

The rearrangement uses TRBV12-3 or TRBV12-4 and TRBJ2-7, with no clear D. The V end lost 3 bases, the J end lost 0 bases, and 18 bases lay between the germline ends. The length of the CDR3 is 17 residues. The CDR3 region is CASSFLFGQANSYEQYF. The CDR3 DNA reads TGTGCCAGCAGTTTTTTATTTGGGCAGGCGAACTCCTACGAGCAGTACTTC.

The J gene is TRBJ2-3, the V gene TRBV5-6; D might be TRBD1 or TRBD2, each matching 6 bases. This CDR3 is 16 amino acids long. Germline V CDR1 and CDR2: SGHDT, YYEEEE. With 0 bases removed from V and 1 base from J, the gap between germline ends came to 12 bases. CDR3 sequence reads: CASSLEIRGGTDTQYF. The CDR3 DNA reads TGTGCCAGCAGCTTGGAGATTAGGGGGGGCACAGATACGCAGTATTTT.

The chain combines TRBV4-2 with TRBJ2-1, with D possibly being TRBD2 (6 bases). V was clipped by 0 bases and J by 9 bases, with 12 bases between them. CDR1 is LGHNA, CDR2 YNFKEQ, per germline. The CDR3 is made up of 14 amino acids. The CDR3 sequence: CASSQENSGGEQFF. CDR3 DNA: TGTGCCAGCAGCCAAGAGAATAGCGGTGGTGAGCAGTTCTTC.

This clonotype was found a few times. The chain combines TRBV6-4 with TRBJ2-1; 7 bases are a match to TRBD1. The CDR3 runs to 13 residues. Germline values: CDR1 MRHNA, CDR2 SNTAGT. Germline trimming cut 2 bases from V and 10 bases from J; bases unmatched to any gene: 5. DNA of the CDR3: TGTGCCAGCAGTGACAACAGGGGTCTGGAGCAGTTCTTC. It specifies CASSDNRGLEQFF.

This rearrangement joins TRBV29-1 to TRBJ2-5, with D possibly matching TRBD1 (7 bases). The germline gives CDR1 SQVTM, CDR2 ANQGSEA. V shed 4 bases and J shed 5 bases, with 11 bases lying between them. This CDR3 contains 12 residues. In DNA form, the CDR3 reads TGCAGCGTTGGCGCAGGGGGGGAGACCCAGTACTTC. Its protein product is CSVGAGGETQYF. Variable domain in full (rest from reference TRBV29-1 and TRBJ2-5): SAVISQKPSRDICQRGTSLTIQCQVDSQVTMMFWYRQQPGQSLTLIATANQGSEATYESGFVIDKFPISRPNLTFSTLTVSNMSPEDSSIYLCSVGAGGETQYFGPGTRLLVL.

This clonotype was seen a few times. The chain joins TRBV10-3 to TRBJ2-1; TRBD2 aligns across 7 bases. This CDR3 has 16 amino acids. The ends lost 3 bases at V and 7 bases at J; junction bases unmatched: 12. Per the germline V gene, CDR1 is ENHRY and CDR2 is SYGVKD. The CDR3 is CAISDEWPRGVNEQFF. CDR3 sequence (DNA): TGTGCCATCAGTGATGAATGGCCCCGGGGGGTGAATGAGCAGTTCTTC.

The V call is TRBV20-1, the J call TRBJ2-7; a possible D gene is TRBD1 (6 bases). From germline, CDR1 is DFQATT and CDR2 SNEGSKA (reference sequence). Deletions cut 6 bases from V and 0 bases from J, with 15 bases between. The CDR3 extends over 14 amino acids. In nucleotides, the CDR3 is TGCAGTGCCAGACCCGCCAGGGGCTCCTACGAGCAGTACTTC. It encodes CSARPARGSYEQYF.